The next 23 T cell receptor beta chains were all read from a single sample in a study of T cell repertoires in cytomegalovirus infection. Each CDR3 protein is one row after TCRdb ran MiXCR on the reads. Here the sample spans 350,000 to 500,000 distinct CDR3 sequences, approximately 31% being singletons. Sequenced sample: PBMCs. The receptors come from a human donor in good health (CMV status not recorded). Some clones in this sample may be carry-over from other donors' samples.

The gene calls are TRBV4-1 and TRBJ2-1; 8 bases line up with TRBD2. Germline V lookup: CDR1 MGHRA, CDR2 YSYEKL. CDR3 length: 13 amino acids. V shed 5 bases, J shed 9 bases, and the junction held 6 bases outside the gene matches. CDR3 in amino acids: CASSGGGGIEQFF. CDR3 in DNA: TGCGCCAGCAGCGGCGGCGGGGGGATTGAGCAGTTCTTC.

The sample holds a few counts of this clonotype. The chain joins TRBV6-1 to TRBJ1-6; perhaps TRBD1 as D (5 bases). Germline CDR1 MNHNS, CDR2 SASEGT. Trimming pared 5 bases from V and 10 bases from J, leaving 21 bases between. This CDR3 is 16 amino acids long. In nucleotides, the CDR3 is TGTGCCAGCAGTTCCAACTCGGGACTCCCGGGGTCACCCCTCCACTTT. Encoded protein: CASSSNSGLPGSPLHF.

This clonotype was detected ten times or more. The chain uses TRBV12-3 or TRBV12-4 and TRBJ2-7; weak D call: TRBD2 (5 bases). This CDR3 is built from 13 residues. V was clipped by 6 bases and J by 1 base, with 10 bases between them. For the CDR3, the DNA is TGTGCCAGCAGCTTACGGGGATCCTACGAGCAGTACTTC. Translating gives CASSLRGSYEQYF.

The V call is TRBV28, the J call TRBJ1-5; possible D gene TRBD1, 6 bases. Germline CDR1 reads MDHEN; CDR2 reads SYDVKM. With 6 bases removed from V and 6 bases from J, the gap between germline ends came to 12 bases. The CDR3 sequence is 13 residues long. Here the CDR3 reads CASSRGASQPQHF. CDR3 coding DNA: TGTGCCAGCAGCCGGGGGGCGAGTCAGCCCCAGCATTTT.

As DNA, the CDR3 is TGTGCCAGCAGTTTTGGGGGCACAGAGACTCAGTATTTT. Protein sequence: CASSFGGTETQYF. The rearrangement joins TRBV12-3 or TRBV12-4 to TRBJ2-3, with D perhaps TRBD1 (6 bases). The V end was cut by 3 bases, the J end by 12 bases, with 16 bases between. The CDR3 is 13 residues long.

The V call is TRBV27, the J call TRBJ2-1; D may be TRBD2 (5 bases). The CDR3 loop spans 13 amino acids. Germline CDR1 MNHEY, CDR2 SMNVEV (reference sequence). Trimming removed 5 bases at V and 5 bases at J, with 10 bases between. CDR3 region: CASSPRENNEQFF. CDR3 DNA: TGTGCCAGCAGTCCCCGGGAAAACAATGAGCAGTTCTTC.

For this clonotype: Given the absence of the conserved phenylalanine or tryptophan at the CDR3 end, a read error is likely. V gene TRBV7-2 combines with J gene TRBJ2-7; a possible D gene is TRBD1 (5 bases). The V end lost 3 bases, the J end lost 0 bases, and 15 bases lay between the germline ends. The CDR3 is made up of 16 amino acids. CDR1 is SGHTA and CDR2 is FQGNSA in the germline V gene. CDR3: CASSFFGADLSYEQYL. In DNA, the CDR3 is TGTGCCAGCAGCTTCTTTGGGGCAGACCTCTCCTACGAGCAGTACTTA.

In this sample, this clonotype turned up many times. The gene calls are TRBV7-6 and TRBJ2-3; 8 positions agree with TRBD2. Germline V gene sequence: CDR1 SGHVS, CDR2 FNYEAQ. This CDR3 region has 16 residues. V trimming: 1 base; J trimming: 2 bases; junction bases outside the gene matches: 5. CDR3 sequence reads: CASSLGSGANTDTQYF. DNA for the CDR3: TGTGCCAGCAGCTTAGGTAGCGGGGCCAACACAGATACGCAGTATTTT.

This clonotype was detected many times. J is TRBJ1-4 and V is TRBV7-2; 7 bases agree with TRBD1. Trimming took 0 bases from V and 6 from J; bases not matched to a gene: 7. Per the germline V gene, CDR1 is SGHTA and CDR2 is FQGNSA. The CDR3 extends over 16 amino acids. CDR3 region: CASSLALAGGDEKLFF. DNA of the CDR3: TGTGCCAGCAGCTTAGCGCTGGCAGGGGGTGATGAAAAACTGTTTTTT.

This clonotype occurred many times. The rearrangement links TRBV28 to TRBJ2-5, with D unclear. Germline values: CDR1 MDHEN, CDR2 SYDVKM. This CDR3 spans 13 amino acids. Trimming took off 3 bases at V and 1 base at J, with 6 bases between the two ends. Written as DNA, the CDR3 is TGTGCCAGCAGTTTCGGTCCCCAAGAGACCCAGTACTTC. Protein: CASSFGPQETQYF.

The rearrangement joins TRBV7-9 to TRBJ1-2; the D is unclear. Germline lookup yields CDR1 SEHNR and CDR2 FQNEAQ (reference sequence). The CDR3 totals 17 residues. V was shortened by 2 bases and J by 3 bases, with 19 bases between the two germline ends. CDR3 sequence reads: CASSLSPSGRLDYGYTF. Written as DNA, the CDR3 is TGTGCCAGCAGCTTAAGTCCGTCGGGCAGATTGGACTATGGCTACACCTTC.

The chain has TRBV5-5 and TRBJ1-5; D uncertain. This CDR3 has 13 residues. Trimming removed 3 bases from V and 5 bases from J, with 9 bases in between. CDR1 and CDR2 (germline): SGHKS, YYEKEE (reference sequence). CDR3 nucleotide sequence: TGTGCCAGCAGCTCTTCGACCCATCAGCCCCAGCATTTT. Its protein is CASSSSTHQPQHF.

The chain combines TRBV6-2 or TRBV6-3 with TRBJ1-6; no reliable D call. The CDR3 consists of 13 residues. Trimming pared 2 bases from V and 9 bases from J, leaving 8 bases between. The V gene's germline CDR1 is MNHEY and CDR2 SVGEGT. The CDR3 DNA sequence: TGTGCCAGCAGTTACGGCTTTGCTTCACCCCTCCACTTT. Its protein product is CASSYGFASPLHF.

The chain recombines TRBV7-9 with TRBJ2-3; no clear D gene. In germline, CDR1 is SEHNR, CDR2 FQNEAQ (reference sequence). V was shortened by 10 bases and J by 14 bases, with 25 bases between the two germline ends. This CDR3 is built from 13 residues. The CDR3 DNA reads TGTGCCATAAGCCACACCGTTGGGTCCGCGCGGTATTTT. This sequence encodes CAISHTVGSARYF.

DNA of the CDR3: TGTGCCAGCTCACCCCAGACTGGGGGGGACATTCAGTACTTC. This codes for CASSPQTGGDIQYF. This rearrangement joins TRBV18 to TRBJ2-4, with 7 bases that match TRBD2. CDR1 KGHSH and CDR2 LQKENI come from the germline V gene. The CDR3 runs 14 residues. V shed 3 bases, J shed 8 bases, and the junction held 7 bases outside the gene matches.

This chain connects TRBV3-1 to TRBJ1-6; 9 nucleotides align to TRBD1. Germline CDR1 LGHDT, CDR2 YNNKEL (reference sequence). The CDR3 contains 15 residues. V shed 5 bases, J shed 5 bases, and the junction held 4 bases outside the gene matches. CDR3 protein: CASSTGTGNNSPLHF. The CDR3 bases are TGTGCCAGCAGCACCGGGACAGGGAATAATTCACCCCTCCACTTT.

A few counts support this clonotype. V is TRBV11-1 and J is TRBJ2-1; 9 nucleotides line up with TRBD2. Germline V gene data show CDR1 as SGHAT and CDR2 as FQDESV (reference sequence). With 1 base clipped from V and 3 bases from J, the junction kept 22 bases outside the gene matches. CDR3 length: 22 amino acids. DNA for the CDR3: TGTGCCAGCAGCTTAGGTGGGGGGAATGGAGCGGGGGGCCCTTGGGGCTACAATGAGCAGTTCTTC. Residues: CASSLGGGNGAGGPWGYNEQFF. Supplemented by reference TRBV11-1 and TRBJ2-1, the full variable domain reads EAEVAQSPRYKITEKSQAVAFWCDPISGHATLYWYRQILGQGPELLVQFQDESVVDDSQLPKDRFSAERLKGVDSTLKIQPAELGDSAMYLCASSLGGGNGAGGPWGYNEQFFGPGTRLTVL.

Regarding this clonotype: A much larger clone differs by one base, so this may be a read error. CDR3 amino acids: CASSLVLATGTGELFF. The CDR3 DNA reads TGTGCCAGCAGCTTAGTGCTCGCCACCGGAACCGGGGAGCTGTTTTTT. The chain joins TRBV7-8 to TRBJ2-2; D is ambiguous. The CDR3 totals 16 residues. The germline gives CDR1 SGHVS, CDR2 FQNEAQ. V was clipped by 1 base and J by 5 bases, with 14 bases between them.

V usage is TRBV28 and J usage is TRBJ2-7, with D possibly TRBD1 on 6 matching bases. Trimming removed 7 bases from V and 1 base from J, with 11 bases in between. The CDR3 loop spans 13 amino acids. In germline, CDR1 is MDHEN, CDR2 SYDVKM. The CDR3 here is CASTRQESYEQYF. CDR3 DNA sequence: TGTGCCAGCACCCGACAGGAGTCCTACGAGCAGTACTTC. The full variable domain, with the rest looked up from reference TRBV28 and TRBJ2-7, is DVKVTQSSRYLVKRTGEKVFLECVQDMDHENMFWYRQDPGLGLRLIYFSYDVKMKEKGDIPEGYSVSREKKERFSLILESASTNQTSMYLCASTRQESYEQYFGPGTRLTVT.

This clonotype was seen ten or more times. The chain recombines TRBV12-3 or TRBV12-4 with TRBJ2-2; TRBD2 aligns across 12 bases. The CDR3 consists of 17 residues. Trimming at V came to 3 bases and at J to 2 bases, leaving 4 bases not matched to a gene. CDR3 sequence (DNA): TGTGCCAGCAGTTTCTCTAGCGGGGGGGCCAACACCGGGGAGCTGTTTTTT. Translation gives CASSFSSGGANTGELFF.

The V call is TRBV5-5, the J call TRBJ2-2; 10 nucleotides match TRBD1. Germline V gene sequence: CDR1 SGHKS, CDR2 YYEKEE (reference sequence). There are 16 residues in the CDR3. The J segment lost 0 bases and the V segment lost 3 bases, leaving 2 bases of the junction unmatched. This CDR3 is CASSWDRGPNTGELFF. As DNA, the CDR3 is TGTGCCAGCAGCTGGGACAGGGGCCCGAACACCGGGGAGCTGTTTTTT.

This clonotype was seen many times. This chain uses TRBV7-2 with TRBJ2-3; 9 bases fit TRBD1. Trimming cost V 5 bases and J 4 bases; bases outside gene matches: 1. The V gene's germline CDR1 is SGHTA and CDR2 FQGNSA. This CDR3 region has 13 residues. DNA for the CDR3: TGTGCCAGCAGCCGGGACAGGGCAGATACGCAGTATTTT. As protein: CASSRDRADTQYF.

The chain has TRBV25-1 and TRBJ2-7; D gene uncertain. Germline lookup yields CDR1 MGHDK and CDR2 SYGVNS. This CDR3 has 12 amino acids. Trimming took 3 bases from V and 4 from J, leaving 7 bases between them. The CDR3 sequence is CASSDPRYEQYF. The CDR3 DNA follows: TGTGCCAGCAGTGATCCAAGGTACGAGCAGTACTTC.